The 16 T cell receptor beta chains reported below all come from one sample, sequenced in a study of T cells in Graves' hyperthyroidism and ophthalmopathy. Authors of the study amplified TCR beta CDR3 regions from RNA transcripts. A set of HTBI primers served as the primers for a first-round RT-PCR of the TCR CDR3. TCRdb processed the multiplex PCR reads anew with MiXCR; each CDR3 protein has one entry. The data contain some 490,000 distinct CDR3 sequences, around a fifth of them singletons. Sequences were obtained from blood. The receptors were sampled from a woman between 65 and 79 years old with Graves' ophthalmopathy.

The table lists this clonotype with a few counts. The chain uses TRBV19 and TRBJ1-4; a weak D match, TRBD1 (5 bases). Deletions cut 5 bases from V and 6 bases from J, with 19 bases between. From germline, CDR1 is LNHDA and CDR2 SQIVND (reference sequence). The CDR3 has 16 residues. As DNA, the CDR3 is TGTGCCAGTAGTTTCGTTGGTAGGGGAGGCTATGAAAAACTGTTTTTT. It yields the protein CASSFVGRGGYEKLFF.

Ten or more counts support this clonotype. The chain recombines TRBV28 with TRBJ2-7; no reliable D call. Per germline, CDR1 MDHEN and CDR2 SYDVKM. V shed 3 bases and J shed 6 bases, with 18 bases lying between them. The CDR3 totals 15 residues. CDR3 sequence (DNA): TGTGCCAGCAGTTTCCCGAGAGGACCGGTCTCCGAGCAGTACTTC. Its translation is CASSFPRGPVSEQYF.

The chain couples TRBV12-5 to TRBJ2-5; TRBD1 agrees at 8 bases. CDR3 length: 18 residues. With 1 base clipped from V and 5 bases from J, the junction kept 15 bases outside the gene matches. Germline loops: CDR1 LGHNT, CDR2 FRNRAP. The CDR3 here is CASGLGNRGWGNWETQYF. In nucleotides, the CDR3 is TGTGCTAGTGGTTTGGGGAACAGGGGGTGGGGGAATTGGGAGACCCAGTACTTC.

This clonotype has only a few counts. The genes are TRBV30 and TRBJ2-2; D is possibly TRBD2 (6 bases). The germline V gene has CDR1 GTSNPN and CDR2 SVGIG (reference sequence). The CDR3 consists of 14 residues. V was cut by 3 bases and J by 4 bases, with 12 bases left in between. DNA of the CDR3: TGTGCCTGGAGGATGACTAGATCCACCGGGGAGCTGTTTTTT. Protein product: CAWRMTRSTGELFF.

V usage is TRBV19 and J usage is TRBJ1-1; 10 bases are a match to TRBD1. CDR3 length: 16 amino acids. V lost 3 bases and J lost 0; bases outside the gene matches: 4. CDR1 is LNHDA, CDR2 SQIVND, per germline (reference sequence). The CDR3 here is CASSIRQGAMNTEAFF. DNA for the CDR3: TGTGCCAGTAGTATTAGACAGGGGGCGATGAACACTGAAGCTTTCTTT.

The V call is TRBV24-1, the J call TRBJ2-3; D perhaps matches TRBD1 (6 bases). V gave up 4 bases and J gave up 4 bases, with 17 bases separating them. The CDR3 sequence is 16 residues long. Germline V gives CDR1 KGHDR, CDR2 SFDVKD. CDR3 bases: TGTGCCACCAGTGACCCGACTACAGGGATAGCAGATACGCAGTATTTT. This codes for CATSDPTTGIADTQYF.

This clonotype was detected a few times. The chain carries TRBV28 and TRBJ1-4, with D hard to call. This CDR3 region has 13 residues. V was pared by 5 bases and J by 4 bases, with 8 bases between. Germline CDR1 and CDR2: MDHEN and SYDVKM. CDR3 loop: CASSRRDNEKLFF. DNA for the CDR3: TGTGCCAGCAGTCGACGGGATAATGAAAAACTGTTTTTT.

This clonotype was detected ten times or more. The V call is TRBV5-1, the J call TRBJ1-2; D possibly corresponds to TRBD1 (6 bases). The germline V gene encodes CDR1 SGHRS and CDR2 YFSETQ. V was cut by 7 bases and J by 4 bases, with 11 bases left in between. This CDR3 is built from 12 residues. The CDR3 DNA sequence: TGCGCCAGCGGGGACATGGGCTATGGCTACACCTTC. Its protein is CASGDMGYGYTF.

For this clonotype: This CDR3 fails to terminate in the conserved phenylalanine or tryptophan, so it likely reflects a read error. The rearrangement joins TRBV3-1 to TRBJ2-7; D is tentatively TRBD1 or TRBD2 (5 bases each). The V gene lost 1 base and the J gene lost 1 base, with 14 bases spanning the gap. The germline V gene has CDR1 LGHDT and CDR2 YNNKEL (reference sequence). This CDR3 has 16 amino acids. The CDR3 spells CASSQGLAGGSYEQYL. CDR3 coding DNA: TGTGCCAGCAGCCAAGGATTGGCTGGGGGATCCTACGAGCAGTACCTC.

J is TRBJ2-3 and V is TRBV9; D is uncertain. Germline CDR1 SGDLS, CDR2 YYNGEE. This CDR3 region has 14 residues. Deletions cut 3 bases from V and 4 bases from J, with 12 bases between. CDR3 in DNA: TGTGCCAGCAGCGGAGCGACGTCGGCAGATACGCAGTATTTT. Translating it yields CASSGATSADTQYF.

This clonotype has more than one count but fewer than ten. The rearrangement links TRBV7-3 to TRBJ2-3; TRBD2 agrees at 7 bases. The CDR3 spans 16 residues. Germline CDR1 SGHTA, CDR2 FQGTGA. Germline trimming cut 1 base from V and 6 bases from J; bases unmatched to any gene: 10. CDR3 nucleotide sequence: TGTGCCAGCAGCTTAAGCCCGCGGGAGCGAGCGGATACGCAGTATTTT. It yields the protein CASSLSPRERADTQYF.

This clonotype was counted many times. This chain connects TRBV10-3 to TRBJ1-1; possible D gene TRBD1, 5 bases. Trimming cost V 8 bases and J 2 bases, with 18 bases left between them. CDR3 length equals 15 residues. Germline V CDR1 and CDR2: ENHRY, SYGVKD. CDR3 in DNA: TGTGCCATCGGATCGGGACCTCTACTTAACACTGAAGCTTTCTTT. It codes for CAIGSGPLLNTEAFF.

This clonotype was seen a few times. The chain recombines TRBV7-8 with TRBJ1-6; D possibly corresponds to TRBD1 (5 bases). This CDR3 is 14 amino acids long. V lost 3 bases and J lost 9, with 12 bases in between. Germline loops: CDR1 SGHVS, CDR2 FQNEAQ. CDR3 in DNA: TGTGCCAGCAGCTTCTCACAGGCTGGTTCACCCCTCCACTTT. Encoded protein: CASSFSQAGSPLHF. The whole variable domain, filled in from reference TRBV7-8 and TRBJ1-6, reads GAGVSQSPRYKVAKRGQDVALRCDPISGHVSLFWYQQALGQGPEFLTYFQNEAQLDKSGLPSDRFFAERPEGSVSTLKIQRTQQEDSAVYLCASSFSQAGSPLHFGNGTRLTVT.

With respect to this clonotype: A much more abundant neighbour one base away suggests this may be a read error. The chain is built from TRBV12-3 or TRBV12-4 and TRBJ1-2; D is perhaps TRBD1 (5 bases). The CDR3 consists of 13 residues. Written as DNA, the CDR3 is TGTGCCAGCAGTGAACAGGCAGGGAATGGCTACGCCTTC. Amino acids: CASSEQAGNGYAF.

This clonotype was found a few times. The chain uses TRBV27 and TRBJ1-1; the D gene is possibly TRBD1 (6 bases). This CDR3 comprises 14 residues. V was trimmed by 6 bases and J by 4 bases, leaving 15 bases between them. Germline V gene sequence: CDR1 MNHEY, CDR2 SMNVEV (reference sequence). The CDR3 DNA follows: TGTGCCAGCAGAGTACAGGGAATGGGCACTGAAGCTTTCTTT. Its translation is CASRVQGMGTEAFF.

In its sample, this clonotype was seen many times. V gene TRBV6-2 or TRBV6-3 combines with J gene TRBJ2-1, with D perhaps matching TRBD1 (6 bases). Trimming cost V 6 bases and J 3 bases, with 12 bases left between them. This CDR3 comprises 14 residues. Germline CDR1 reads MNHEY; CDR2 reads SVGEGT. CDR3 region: CASRKGVGYNEQFF. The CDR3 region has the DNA TGTGCCAGCAGGAAGGGGGTGGGCTACAATGAGCAGTTCTTC.